This TCR beta chain was found in a study of T cells after yellow fever vaccination. Each CDR3 protein gets one entry after TCRdb re-called the 5' RACE reads with MiXCR. Found here are about 220,000 distinct CDR3 sequences, 2.5% to 3.5% of them singletons; the top ten hold 3.2%. This clonotype was seen many times. V gave up 6 bases and J gave up 6 bases; unmatched junction bases: 9. Germline assignment: CDR1 MDHEN and CDR2 SYDVKM. The CDR3 runs 15 residues. The chain uses TRBV28 and TRBJ2-1, with 9 bases identical to TRBD1. The specimen was CD4+ T cells sorted from PBMCs, collected 10 days after the yellow fever booster vaccination. This sequence originates from a man aged 18-30 years who received the YFV17D yellow fever vaccine. The CDR3 bases are TGTGCCAGCAGCTGGGGAGGGACAGGGCGCAATGAGCAGTTCTTC. This codes for CASSWGGTGRNEQFF. Using reference TRBV28 and TRBJ2-1 for the parts outside the CDR3, the full variable domain is DVKVTQSSRYLVKRTGEKVFLECVQDMDHENMFWYRQDPGLGLRLIYFSYDVKMKEKGDIPEGYSVSREKKERFSLILESASTNQTSMYLCASSWGGTGRNEQFFGPGTRLTVL.